A selection of T cell receptor beta chains follows, all from one sample in a study of shared clonotypes between healthy human individuals. Repertoires were generated with immunoSEQ multiplex PCR, while TCRdb's copy carries only in-frame clones and drops some. There are some 800,000 clones in the sample; over 90% occur only once, and approximately 25% lies in the top ten. Sequencing was done on a sample of naive CD8+ T cells sorted from blood. These receptors were collected from a man aged 30 to 45 in good health. Both conserved end residues are trimmed from each CDR3. Not all rows give a size; the values are once, few, many and, for expanded clones, a class.

clone_size	v_call	cdr3_aa
NA	TRBV9	ASSVDGGFPYEQY
NA	TRBV27	ASSLSLAFVYNEQF
NA	TRBV18	ASSPTGLAGGLTGELF
NA	TRBV5-5	ASSLAGTMENEKLF
NA	TRBV7-9	ASSLVDRDPYEQY
NA	TRBV21-1	ASSKMGGGWEAF
NA	TRBV6-5	ASRYQVSDTQY
NA	TRBV4-1	ASSQADFDYEQY
NA	TRBV10-3	AIKGTASSTDTQY
once	TRBV5-1	ASSLEVAGRDTQY
NA	TRBV7-9	ASSLRTGIYEQY
NA	TRBV5-5	ASSLGDRGRGDTQY
NA	TRBV29-1	SDHPGLPSYEQY
NA	TRBV29-1	SVSRNTEAF
NA	TRBV4-2	ASSQEGGTGVGNEQF
NA	TRBV5-5	ASSAGQGADEQY
NA	TRBV5-1	ASSLSLAGDQETQY
NA	TRBV7-9	ASSTARRELGVEQF
NA	TRBV10-1	ASSAGERDQPQH
NA	TRBV5-5	ASSIGTGANTGELF
NA	TRBV2	ASFMPSVRSRGRNSGNTIY
once	TRBV19	ASSGTSSYEQY
NA	TRBV9	ASSPSGLLKETQY
NA	TRBV28	ASRQDSPGNEQF
NA	TRBV18	ASSPPGQGDYEQY
NA	TRBV7-2	ASSLAGGLDTQY
NA	TRBV19	ASSPYRSLTASTNEKLF
few	TRBV6-5	ASSIRSYNEQF
NA	TRBV29-1	SVVDQAGGYT
NA	TRBV10-3	AISESNIRVRRTDTQY
NA	TRBV27	ASSSGRNTGELF
NA	TRBV11-3	ASSPGRGSTDTQY
NA	TRBV27	ASRLAQGAETQY
NA	TRBV7-6	ASRSTDGPYYEQY
NA	TRBV28	ASSLTDRTNYEQY
NA	TRBV10-3	AIADGNNQPQH
NA	TRBV5-4	ASSLRGSRGYT
NA	TRBV5-6	ASSLAATFGVEQF
NA	TRBV7-3	ASSLTAPDTQY
once	TRBV20-1	SAREGNEQF
NA	TRBV2	ASSEGLGAGELF
NA	TRBV28	ASSSRAGPGTGELF
NA	TRBV25-1	AFLGEGYT
NA	TRBV4-2	ASSQDAEFSRKF
NA	TRBV19	ASSIKGLGQPQH
NA	TRBV11-2	ASSLDSFSSFGAPEAF
NA	TRBV10-1	ASLPGRHYEQY
NA	TRBV9	ASSVGRDIYGATDTQY
NA	TRBV7-9	ASSLDGRSSYNEQF
once	TRBV19	ASSSGGSSYNEQF
once	TRBV27	ASSSEPAGGATGNTIY
NA	TRBV7-9	ASSLIRGYGYT
once	TRBV27	ASSLRREEDTQY
NA	TRBV6-1	ASSEGSSADYEQY